This is a list of T cell receptor beta chains from one sample in a study of control samples from healthy donors and cancer patients. Here immunoSEQ multiplex PCR was the method, and the copy in TCRdb shows in-frame clones only, minus some. This sample's clone table lists about 210,000 clones. What was sequenced was blood. These receptors originate from a woman in her thirties in good health. The CDR3 runs from the conserved cysteine through the conserved F or W. A D gene is named only where the DNA matches it firmly.

J gene | V gene | D gene | CDR3 length | CDR3 DNA | CDR3 protein
TRBJ2-4 | TRBV11-3 | . | 17 | TGTGCCAGCAGCCCCCGGGCACCAACATTGGGCAAAAACATTCAGTACTTC | CASSPRAPTLGKNIQYF
TRBJ2-1 | TRBV9 | . | 13 | TGTGCCAGCAGCCCGAGAGCCTCAGGGGAGGAGTTCTTC | CASSPRASGEEFF
TRBJ1-1 | TRBV6-6 | TRBD1 | 13 | TGTGCCAGCAGTCGACAGGGAAACACTGAAGCTTTCTTT | CASSRQGNTEAFF
TRBJ1-1 | TRBV3-1/TRBV3-2 | . | 17 | TGTGCCAGCAGTAAAAAAAGGGGAGGCCAGGCGAACACTGAAGCTTTCTTT | CASSKKRGGQANTEAFF
TRBJ1-2 | TRBV28 | TRBD1 | 12 | TGTGCCGTCTCGGGACAGAGATATGGCTACACCTTC | CAVSGQRYGYTF
TRBJ1-1 | TRBV10-1 | . | 13 | TGCGCCAGCAGCCGCGGGACGAGAACTGAAGCTTTCTTT | CASSRGTRTEAFF
TRBJ1-1 | TRBV4-1 | . | 13 | TGCGCCAGCAGCCAGGTGGCAGCCACTGAAGCTTTCTTT | CASSQVAATEAFF
TRBJ2-7 | TRBV6-5 | TRBD1 | 13 | TGTGCCAGCAGAGACAGGGGGCCTTACGAGCAGTACTTC | CASRDRGPYEQYF
TRBJ1-3 | TRBV28 | . | 15 | TGTGCCAGCAGTTACCAGGGGACGGGGGGAAACACCATATATTTT | CASSYQGTGGNTIYF
TRBJ2-6 | TRBV28 | TRBD2 | 16 | TGTGCCAGCAGAGCGGGGGGGATCTCTGGGGCCAACGTCCTGACTTTC | CASRAGGISGANVLTF
TRBJ1-2 | TRBV15 | . | 17 | TGTGCCACCAGCAGAGAGGGGGGCAGCATGAAAAACTATGGCTACACCTTC | CATSREGGSMKNYGYTF
TRBJ1-2 | TRBV10-3 | . | 12 | TGTACCATCAGCTCGGGAAGCTATGGCTACACCTTC | CTISSGSYGYTF
TRBJ2-3 | TRBV7-9 | . | 15 | TGTGCCAGCAGCTTAGGGTCTTCTAGCACAGATACGCAGTATTTT | CASSLGSSSTDTQYF
TRBJ1-5 | TRBV6-1 | . | 13 | TGTGCCAGCAGTGAAGGTAGCAATCAGCCCCAGCATTTT | CASSEGSNQPQHF
TRBJ1-6 | TRBV7-2 | . | 17 | TGTGCCAGCAGCTTAGCCCGGCAGGGATGGGGTAATTCACCCCTCCACTTT | CASSLARQGWGNSPLHF
TRBJ2-5 | TRBV7-3 | . | 13 | TGTGCCAGCAGCGGCGGGCAGGGAGAGACCCAGTACTTC | CASSGGQGETQYF
TRBJ2-1 | TRBV19 | TRBD2 | 16 | TGTGCCAGTAGTATAGGGACTAGCGGGGGGACAGGTGAGCAGTTCTTC | CASSIGTSGGTGEQFF
TRBJ2-1 | TRBV11-2 | . | 14 | TGTGCCAGCAGCCAGTGGGGGCCAGCAGATGAGCAGTTCTTC | CASSQWGPADEQFF
TRBJ2-7 | TRBV5-1 | TRBD2 | 16 | TGCGCCAGCAGCTTAGGAGCGGGGTTCCTCTCCTACGAGCAGTACTTC | CASSLGAGFLSYEQYF
TRBJ1-4 | TRBV4-1 | . | 13 | TGCGCCAGCAGCCAAGGGGCCTTTGAAAAACTGTTTTTT | CASSQGAFEKLFF
TRBJ1-4 | TRBV27 | . | 15 | TGTGCCAGCAGTTTGCAGGTCGCAACTAATGAAAAACTGTTTTTT | CASSLQVATNEKLFF
TRBJ1-1 | TRBV29-1 | TRBD1 | 13 | TGCAGCGCGGAGACAGGGGCGAACACTGAAGCTTTCTTT | CSAETGANTEAFF
TRBJ2-7 | TRBV3-1/TRBV3-2 | . | 17 | TGTGCCAGCAGCCTTAAGGGTTACACTAAGAGAATTTACGAGCAGTACTTC | CASSLKGYTKRIYEQYF
TRBJ2-7 | TRBV11-2 | TRBD1 | 13 | TGTGCCAGCAGCTTGGACAGGACCTACGAGCAGTACTTC | CASSLDRTYEQYF
TRBJ2-7 | TRBV18 | . | 12 | TGTGCCAGCTCCCAGAGGCAACGGGAGCAGTACTTC | CASSQRQREQYF
TRBJ2-7 | TRBV19 | TRBD1 | 13 | TGTGCCAGTAGTAGGACAGGGATCGGCGAGCAGTACTTC | CASSRTGIGEQYF
TRBJ1-2 | TRBV3-1/TRBV3-2 | . | 12 | TGTGCCAGCAGCCTTCGGGGGTATGGCTACACCTTC | CASSLRGYGYTF
TRBJ2-7 | TRBV2 | . | 14 | TGTGCCAGCAGTGAACCAGGCGGGGCCTACGAGCAGTACTTC | CASSEPGGAYEQYF
TRBJ1-2 | TRBV30 | . | 12 | TGTGCCTGGACTCCACAGGGACGGGGCTACACCTTC | CAWTPQGRGYTF
TRBJ2-1 | TRBV12-3/TRBV12-4 | . | 12 | TGTGCCAGCAGTGGACCCTACAATGAGCAGTTCTTC | CASSGPYNEQFF
TRBJ2-3 | TRBV5-4 | . | 17 | TGTGCCAGCAGCCCCATGTGGAGACTTCAAGGCACAGATACGCAGTATTTT | CASSPMWRLQGTDTQYF
TRBJ2-7 | TRBV6-1 | TRBD1 | 14 | TGTGCCAGCAGTGAAGGGACAGGGGTTAGCGAGCAGTACTTC | CASSEGTGVSEQYF
TRBJ2-5 | TRBV12-3/TRBV12-4 | TRBD2 | 12 | TGTGCCAGCACCACTAGCGGGGAGACCCAGTACTTC | CASTTSGETQYF
TRBJ2-1 | TRBV6-5 | . | 15 | TGTGCCAGCAGCATTAGCGGACTCTCCTACAATGAGCAGTTCTTC | CASSISGLSYNEQFF
TRBJ1-2 | TRBV28 | TRBD1 | 15 | TGTGCCAGCAGTTTAGCGGCAGGGGGCGTCTATGGCTACACCTTC | CASSLAAGGVYGYTF
TRBJ1-2 | TRBV19 | . | 14 | TGTGCCAGTAGTATTGACAGCCCCAACTATGGCTACACCTTC | CASSIDSPNYGYTF
TRBJ2-7 | TRBV6-5 | . | 15 | TGTGCCAGCAGTTACTCAGGGGGGCAGCCCTACGAGCAGTACTTC | CASSYSGGQPYEQYF
TRBJ1-1 | TRBV10-3 | . | 15 | TGTGCCATCAGTGATCCCGGGACGGGGAACACTGAAGCTTTCTTT | CAISDPGTGNTEAFF
TRBJ2-5 | TRBV2 | TRBD1 | 12 | TGTGCCAGCAGGGACAGGGGAGAGACCCAGTACTTC | CASRDRGETQYF
TRBJ1-2 | TRBV27 | TRBD1 | 12 | TGTGCCAGTTCGTCAGGGGGCAATGGCTACACCTTC | CASSSGGNGYTF
TRBJ1-2 | TRBV21-1 | . | 13 | TGTGCCAGTGGACCGTTAGCTAACTATGGCTACACCTTC | CASGPLANYGYTF
TRBJ1-4 | TRBV27 | . | 14 | TGTGCCAGCAGTTTAGGGTTAGGGGGTGAAAAACTGTTTTTT | CASSLGLGGEKLFF
TRBJ2-1 | TRBV5-8 | TRBD1 | 15 | TGTGCCAGCAGCTTGGGGGGGACAGTTTACAATGAGCAGTTCTTC | CASSLGGTVYNEQFF